This T cell receptor beta chain was observed in a study of CD8+ T cells in alopecia areata. The sequencing template was cDNA reverse transcribed from extracted RNA. The protocol was immunoSEQ multiplex PCR, while the TCRdb copy is restricted to in-frame clones and leaves out a portion. The table records some 99,000 clones, about 64% of them present only once. The trim removed 5 bases at V and 3 bases at J, leaving 10 bases unmatched. The CDR3 length is 15 residues. CDR1 is SEHNR, CDR2 FQNEAQ, per germline (reference sequence). Treatment defined: oral pan-JAK inhibitor, 5-10 mg twice daily. The material sequenced was CD8+ T cells sorted from blood, taken at week 4, from a patient treated with tofacitinib. The chain uses TRBV7-9 and TRBJ2-7, with TRBD2 matching over 7 bases. This TCR derives from a human donor with alopecia areata. CDR3 amino acids: CASSVFSGDVYEQYF. The CDR3 nucleotides read TGTGCCAGCAGCGTATTCAGCGGGGACGTCTACGAGCAGTACTTC.